The rows below give T cell receptor beta chains drawn from one sample of a study of CD8 T cells in ankylosing spondylitis. MiXCR, run by TCRdb on the 5' RACE reads, gives a single entry per CDR3 protein. Here the sample spans fewer than 250,000 distinct CDR3 sequences, about a quarter being singletons. Specimen: blood, either unsorted or a sorted T cell fraction (not recorded which). These receptors all come from a male donor with ankylosing spondylitis or in good health (not recorded which). Both conserved end residues are part of each CDR3.

CSARDGPYQPQHF	TRBV20-1
CSARTETQYF	TRBV20-1
CASSSPSRRSDEQFF	TRBV27
CASSLESGSYADTQYF	TRBV5-1
CASSLIHNEQFF	TRBV12-3/TRBV12-4
CSVGTSGLQETQYF	TRBV29-1
CASSLGGTDNQPQHF	TRBV23-1
CASSYRLEGSYEQYF	TRBV5-1
CASSPIPGQGAWETQYF	TRBV7-2
CASTPIAGSDQPQHF	TRBV2
CASIRGSGELFF	TRBV12-3/TRBV12-4
CSARDLGQGATEAFF	TRBV20-1
CASSYQSYNSPLHF	TRBV6-5
CASSPPGGSLGLEQYF	TRBV18
CSARGTQPHVGEQFF	TRBV20-1
CASSYQRTSGLFTEQFF	TRBV6-5
CASSLRGGADTQYF	TRBV7-6
CAITDGSYEQYF	TRBV10-3
CASSEWRMIDSNQPQHF	TRBV2
CSARGQGGSGANVLTF	TRBV20-1
CASSADGREEKLFF	TRBV5-1
CASSYAGTSGRARSTGELFF	TRBV5-1
CASSIGRASQFF	TRBV21-1
CSVVEGLKETQYF	TRBV29-1
CSAETGQNYGYTF	TRBV20-1
CSASYGGYSNQPQHF	TRBV20-1
CSARDPLAGTDTQYF	TRBV20-1
CASRKSTSGRASEQFF	TRBV7-2
CSAGAMALGGYTF	TRBV29-1
CASSARQGVVYTDTQYF	TRBV4-1
CASSVATWGDGVLQYF	TRBV9
CASSWGAGVSVDEQFF	TRBV5-1